This T cell receptor beta chain emerged from a study of blood T cell repertoires in COVID-19. As for the study in general: Samples came from the United States, Italy and Spain, spanning acute and convalescent COVID-19. T cells, B-cell-depleted T cells, or PBMCs provided the cDNA or gDNA that served as material.

This clone occurred once. In the original analysis: Amplifying reference gene primers gave estimates of nucleated cell counts. The table came from immunoSEQ multiplex PCR; TCRdb's copy has only in-frame clones and leaves some out. V and J calls and clone size are copied from that table; D and trimming were computed from the DNA. The table has hundreds of thousands of clones, 88% seen once; the top ten hold just under 1%. V lost 1 base, J lost 4 bases, and 14 bases lay in between. The CDR3 is made up of 16 amino acids. Germline V gene lookup returns CDR1 KGHSH and CDR2 LQKENI. The sample consisted of peripheral blood. The clonotype was recovered from a woman between 40 and 50 years old who had recovered from COVID-19. This chain uses TRBV18 with TRBJ1-3; D is unclear. The CDR3 bases are TGTGCCAGCTCACCACTTTGGTCCGCACGGGGAAACACCATATATTTT. Translation gives CASSPLWSARGNTIYF.